The clone carrying this T cell receptor beta chain occurred a few times. This entry belongs to a study of tumor-infiltrating lymphocytes in primary liver carcinoma. CDR1 is LNHDA and CDR2 is SQIVND in the germline V gene (reference sequence). The J segment lost 7 bases and the V segment lost 5 bases, leaving 2 bases of the junction unmatched. The CDR3 runs to 14 residues. Starting from 500 ng of total RNA, TCR beta cDNA was produced with a primer in the constant region. ARM-PCR was slightly modified, and three nested multiplex PCR rounds with it gave rise to the TCR beta libraries. The first two PCR rounds used TRBV1-TRBV30 primers with a Cbeta primer, roughly 10 cycles each. Using its own MiXCR run on the multiplex PCR reads, TCRdb lists one record per CDR3 protein. The repertoire holds fewer than 85,000 distinct CDR3 sequences, with under 75% as singletons. Unsorted bulk tissue of about 20-30 mg yielded co-extracted RNA and DNA.

The chain couples TRBV19 to TRBJ2-2; 12 nucleotides agree with TRBD2. This receptor was identified in a middle-aged man with primary liver carcinoma and hepatitis B virus infection. The sample was tumor-adjacent normal liver tissue. CDR3 in amino acids: CASSLTSGSGELFF. The CDR3 bases are TGTGCCAGTAGTTTGACTAGCGGGAGCGGGGAGCTGTTTTTT.